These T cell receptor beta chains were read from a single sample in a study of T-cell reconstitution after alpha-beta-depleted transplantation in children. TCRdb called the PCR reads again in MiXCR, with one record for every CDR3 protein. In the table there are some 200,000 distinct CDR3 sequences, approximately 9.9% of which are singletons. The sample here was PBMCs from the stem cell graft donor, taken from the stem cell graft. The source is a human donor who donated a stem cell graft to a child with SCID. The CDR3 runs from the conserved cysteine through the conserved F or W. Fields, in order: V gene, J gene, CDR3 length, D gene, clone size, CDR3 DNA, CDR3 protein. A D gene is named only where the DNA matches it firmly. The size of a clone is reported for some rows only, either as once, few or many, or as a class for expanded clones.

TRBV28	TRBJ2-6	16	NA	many	TGTGCCAGCGGTTCCCGGGCCAACTCTGGGGCCAACGTCCTGACTTTC	CASGSRANSGANVLTF
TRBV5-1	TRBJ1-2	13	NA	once	TGCGCCTCTCCACGGGAGGCCAACTATGGCTACACCTTC	CASPREANYGYTF
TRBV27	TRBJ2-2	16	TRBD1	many	TGTGCCAGCAGTCCCGAGGGACAGGGGGGAACCGGGGAGCTGTTTTTT	CASSPEGQGGTGELFF
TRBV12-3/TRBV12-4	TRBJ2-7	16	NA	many	TGTGCCAGCAGTTTTCCCCTGGGGCCCCACTCCTACGAGCAGTACTTC	CASSFPLGPHSYEQYF
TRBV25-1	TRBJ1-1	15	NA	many	TGTGCCAGCAGTGAACTAACCGGGGCTAACACTGAAGCTTTCTTT	CASSELTGANTEAFF
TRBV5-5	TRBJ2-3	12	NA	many	TGTGCCAGCCTCGAGGGCCCAGATACGCAGTATTTT	CASLEGPDTQYF
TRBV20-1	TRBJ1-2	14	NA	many	TGCAGTGCTAGACGTTGGGACCAGGGGTATGGCTACACCTTC	CSARRWDQGYGYTF
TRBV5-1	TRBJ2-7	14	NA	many	TGCGCCAGCAGCTTGGAGGGCCCAGCATACGAGCAGTACTTC	CASSLEGPAYEQYF
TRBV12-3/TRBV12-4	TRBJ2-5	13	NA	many	TGTGCCAGCAGTTTATATGCTACTCGGTCCCAGTACTTC	CASSLYATRSQYF
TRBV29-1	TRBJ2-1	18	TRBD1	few	TGCAGCGTTGAAAAACGAGGGACAGGGAAGAGCTCCTACAATGAGCAGTTCTTC	CSVEKRGTGKSSYNEQFF
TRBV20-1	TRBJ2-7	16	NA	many	TGCAGTGCTCCCGGCAAGGGAAAGAACTCCTACGAAGAGCAGTACTTC	CSAPGKGKNSYEEQYF
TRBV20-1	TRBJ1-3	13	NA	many	TGCAGTGCTAGGCAGGTAGCTGGAAACACCATATATTTT	CSARQVAGNTIYF
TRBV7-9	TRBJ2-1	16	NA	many	TGTGCCAGCAGCTTAGATAAGGATAGCGAGGACAATGAGCAGTTCTTC	CASSLDKDSEDNEQFF
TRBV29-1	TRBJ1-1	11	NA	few	TGCAGCGTTGACACAAACACTGAAGCTTTCTTT	CSVDTNTEAFF
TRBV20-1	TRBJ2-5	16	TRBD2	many	TGCAGTGCTAGAGACCCAGCGGGGAGCTTGTCAGAGACCCAGTACTTC	CSARDPAGSLSETQYF
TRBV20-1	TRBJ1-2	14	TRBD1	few	TGCAGTGCTAGAGATGGGGGACAGGGCGATGGCTACACCTTC	CSARDGGQGDGYTF
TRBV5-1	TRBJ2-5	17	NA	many	TGCGCCAGCAGCTTGGCCTACTACCCGGACGGACAAGAGACCCAGTACTTC	CASSLAYYPDGQETQYF
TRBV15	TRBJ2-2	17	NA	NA	TGTGCCACCAGCAGAGGTTCGGCGGGAATGGGTTCCGGGGAGCTGTTTTTT	CATSRGSAGMGSGELFF
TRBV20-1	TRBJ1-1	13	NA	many	TGCAGTGCCGCCAGGGGTTTGAACACTGAAGCTTTCTTT	CSAARGLNTEAFF
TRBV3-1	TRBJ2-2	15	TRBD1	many	TGTGCCAGCAGCCACGGGACAGGGTCCCCCGGGGAGCTGTTTTTT	CASSHGTGSPGELFF
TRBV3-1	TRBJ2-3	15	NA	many	TGTGCCAGCAGCCAAGATCCGGGCAGTACAGATACGCAGTATTTT	CASSQDPGSTDTQYF
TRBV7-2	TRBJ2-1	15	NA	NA	TGTGCCAGCCGCAGAGGAGGGGCGGTCTACAATGAGCAGTTCTTC	CASRRGGAVYNEQFF
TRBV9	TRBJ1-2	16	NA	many	TGTGCCAGCAGCGTAGCGCGGGGGTCCGGGGGCTATGGCTACACCTTC	CASSVARGSGGYGYTF
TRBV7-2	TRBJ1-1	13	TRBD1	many	TGTGCCAGCAGCTATGACAGGGGTACTGAAGCTTTCTTT	CASSYDRGTEAFF
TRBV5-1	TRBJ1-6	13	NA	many	TGCGCCAGCAGCCTGGATTATAATTCACCCCTCCACTTT	CASSLDYNSPLHF
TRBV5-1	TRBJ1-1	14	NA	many	TGCGCCAGCAGCTTGGGAGGGGCCGGTCCCGAAGCTTTCTTT	CASSLGGAGPEAFF
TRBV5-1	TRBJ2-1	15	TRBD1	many	TGCGCCAGCAGCGGCCGGGACAGGGGTTTAAATGAGCAGTTCTTC	CASSGRDRGLNEQFF
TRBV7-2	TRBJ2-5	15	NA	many	TGTGCCAGCAGCTTACGGACTAAAAGGGCGGAGACCCAGTACTTC	CASSLRTKRAETQYF
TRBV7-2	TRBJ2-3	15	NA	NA	TGTGCCAGCAGCCCCCAGACAGGCAACACAGATACGCAGTATTTT	CASSPQTGNTDTQYF
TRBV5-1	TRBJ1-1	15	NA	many	TGCGCCAGCAGCTTGGTTGGGGTCGGGAACACTGAAGCTTTCTTT	CASSLVGVGNTEAFF
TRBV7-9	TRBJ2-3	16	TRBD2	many	TGTGCCAGCAGCTTAGTGCTAGCGGGGTACTCAGATACGCAGTATTTT	CASSLVLAGYSDTQYF
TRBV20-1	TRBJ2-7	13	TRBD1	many	TGCAGTGCCTCCGGGACAGTTTACGACGAGCAGTACTTC	CSASGTVYDEQYF